This T cell receptor beta chain was captured in a study of T cells in localized non-small cell lung cancer. This clone has a single count. As yet, its antigen is unknown. Findings and caveats of the study: Density of T cells in blood, when higher, went with longer overall survival. Without multi-region sequencing, intratumor heterogeneity could not be excluded.

Measured with immunoSEQ multiplex PCR; TCRdb has only the in-frame clones, and not every one. The sample includes 40,000 to 55,000 clones, roughly 80% of them seen just once. In germline, CDR1 is MNHEY, CDR2 SMNVEV (reference sequence). V was shortened by 5 bases and J by 4 bases, with 15 bases between the two germline ends. The CDR3 loop spans 14 amino acids. The TCR originated in a woman aged 40 to 75 with stage II lung adenocarcinoma. Specimen: PBMCs, collected before any cancer treatment. The rearrangement links TRBV27 to TRBJ2-7; D is perhaps TRBD1 (6 bases). The CDR3 sequence: CASSTPDRSYEQYF. CDR3 nucleotide sequence: TGTGCCAGCAGTACTCCGGACAGAAGTTACGAGCAGTACTTC.